Sequencing of this T cell receptor (beta chain) was carried out in a study of PD-L1 blockade in urothelial cancer. Study in general: Between 0 and 3 prior chemotherapy regimens had been given to patients.

Study-level results: Durable-benefit patients had greater expansion of tumor-associated blood clones at 3 weeks. Clonality of blood TCR below the median before treatment predicted better survival.

As for time point: pretreatment peripheral blood. V lost 8 bases and J 1 base, leaving 11 bases between the germline ends. Per the germline V gene, CDR1 is SNHLY and CDR2 is FYNNEI. This CDR3 region has 13 residues. Method: immunoSEQ multiplex PCR; TCRdb's copy keeps in-frame clones and lacks some. The profile shows tens of thousands of clones, around 81% of them singletons. Concerning this clone itself: Its matching antigen is unknown.

The clonotype was recovered from a man between 65 and 85 years old with urothelial cancer. Sequencing used PBMCs, obtained around atezolizumab (anti-PD-L1) treatment. V is TRBV2 and J is TRBJ1-1; D unclear. CDR3 nucleotide sequence: TGTGCCAGCGGTCGAGAGGGGAACACTGAAGCTTTCTTT. This encodes CASGREGNTEAFF.